The sequence of this T cell receptor beta chain was determined in a study of shared clonotypes between healthy human individuals. Only in-frame clones appear in the TCRdb table, and some are missing; sequencing was by immunoSEQ multiplex PCR. The sample carries over 2 million clones, about 95% recorded once. Germline lookup yields CDR1 MDHEN and CDR2 SYDVKM. With 1 base removed from V and 0 bases from J, the gap between germline ends came to 7 bases. The CDR3 extends over 15 amino acids. As defined, naive CD8 cells were CD45RO-negative and positively selected for CCR7, with terminally differentiated effector memory CD45RA+ cells excluded.

J is TRBJ1-3 and V is TRBV28; D not resolved. Sequences were obtained from naive CD8+ T cells sorted from blood. The source of this sequence is a man younger than 30 in good health. The CDR3: CASSLLAYSGNTIYF. CDR3 DNA sequence: TGTGCCAGCAGTTTATTGGCCTACTCTGGAAACACCATATATTTT.